The present entry profiles one T cell receptor (beta chain) with its context. Using immunoSEQ multiplex PCR, the repertoire was profiled, and TCRdb retains in-frame clones only, with some absent. Of roughly 84,000 clones listed, approximately 90% are singletons. The source of the sample is a study of identifying expanded T cells in peripheral blood. This CDR3 is built from 15 residues. V was clipped by 1 base and J by 4 bases, with 13 bases between them. In germline, CDR1 is MNHEY, CDR2 SVGAGI. This clonotype was sampled from a person aged 18-70 years in good health. Source material: blood. The chain combines TRBV6-5 with TRBJ2-5; the D gene is possibly TRBD2 (5 bases). CDR3 protein: CASSYYPGFGETQYF. DNA of the CDR3: TGTGCCAGCAGTTACTATCCGGGGTTTGGAGAGACCCAGTACTTC.